A single sample is the source of the 7 T cell receptor beta chains below, sequenced in a study of Ad26.COV2.S vaccination and SARS-CoV-2 variants. The treatment was: roughly 18 received Ad26.COV2.S at low or high dose, single or two shots; a few received placebo; per-sample allocation not given. Collection of samples fell on day 63 after the first vaccine or placebo injection. Libraries were prepared by immunoSEQ multiplex PCR; TCRdb keeps only in-frame clonotypes and omits some of them. Here the sample spans 330,000 or so clones, 85% to 90% being singletons. The sequencing here drew on peripheral blood, taken in a trial of Ad26.COV2.S vaccine versus placebo. These receptor sequences come from a person between 18 and 60 years old who received the Ad26.COV2.S COVID-19 vaccine or a placebo.

The chain couples TRBV9 to TRBJ1-2, with a weak D call TRBD1 (6 bases). Germline-derived CDR1 and CDR2 are SGDLS and YYNGEE. This CDR3 comprises 13 residues. With 3 bases removed from V and 4 bases from J, the gap between germline ends came to 10 bases. In nucleotides, the CDR3 is TGTGCCAGCAGCGGGGGGCGCAGCTATGGCTACACCTTC. As protein: CASSGGRSYGYTF.

The rearrangement uses TRBV7-9 and TRBJ1-1; D is possibly TRBD1 (6 bases). Trimming stripped 1 base from V and 1 base from J, with 13 bases between. The germline V gene has CDR1 SEHNR and CDR2 FQNEAQ (reference sequence). This CDR3 is 16 amino acids long. CDR3 in amino acids: CASSLGTGAANTEAFF. Here the CDR3 DNA reads TGTGCCAGCAGCTTAGGCACGGGGGCAGCGAACACTGAAGCTTTCTTT.

The gene calls are TRBV25-1 and TRBJ2-2; possibly TRBD2 for D (7 bases). The CDR3 is made up of 15 amino acids. Per germline, CDR1 MGHDK and CDR2 SYGVNS. Trimming removed 4 bases at V and 5 bases at J, with 14 bases between. CDR3 coding DNA: TGTGCCAGCAGTGGTCCGGGGGGCTATACCGGGGAGCTGTTTTTT. This gives the protein CASSGPGGYTGELFF. Full variable domain (rest looked up from reference TRBV25-1 and TRBJ2-2): EADIYQTPRYLVIGTGKKITLECSQTMGHDKMYWYQQDPGMELHLIHYSYGVNSTEKGDLSSESTVSRIRTEHFPLTLESARPSHTSQYLCASSGPGGYTGELFFGEGSRLTVL.

This clone is medium-sized in the sample. This CDR3 reads CATSPGDEQFF. CDR3 sequence (DNA): TGTGCCACTTCACCCGGGGATGAGCAGTTCTTC. The chain couples TRBV25-1 to TRBJ2-1; weak D call: TRBD2 (5 bases). V lost 10 bases and J 8 bases, leaving 12 bases between the germline ends. CDR1 is MGHDK and CDR2 is SYGVNS in the germline V gene. CDR3 length: 11 residues.

This clone was observed a single time. This rearrangement joins TRBV5-1 to TRBJ1-5; D gene unclear. Trimming left V 2 bases short and J 8 bases short, with 11 bases between. The CDR3 covers 13 residues. The germline gives CDR1 SGHRS, CDR2 YFSETQ. The CDR3 sequence is CASSFGPGEPQHF. Here the CDR3 DNA reads TGCGCCAGCAGCTTTGGCCCGGGAGAGCCCCAGCATTTT.

The genes are TRBV11-3 and TRBJ2-1; D perhaps matches TRBD1 (7 bases). The CDR3 contains 16 residues. CDR1 is SGHNT and CDR2 is YENEEA in the germline V gene. V was clipped by 4 bases and J by 5 bases, with 18 bases between them. The CDR3 is CASSSGGLTPDNEQFF. The CDR3 region has the DNA TGTGCCAGCAGCTCAGGGGGGCTAACACCAGACAATGAGCAGTTCTTC.

V gene TRBV3-1 (or the pseudogene TRBV3-2) combines with J gene TRBJ2-1; the match to TRBD2 covers 7 bases. CDR1 is LGHDT, CDR2 YNNKEL, per germline (reference sequence). The CDR3 is 16 amino acids. After removal of 4 bases from V and 6 bases from J, the junction contained 12 bases not matched to a gene. The CDR3 sequence is CASSRRLAAQSNEQFF. CDR3 DNA: TGTGCCAGCAGCCGCCGACTAGCCGCCCAAAGCAATGAGCAGTTCTTC.